The clone carrying this TCR beta chain was counted many times. Its antigen is currently unknown. This sample is drawn from a study of regulatory T cells in long-lasting Graves disease. At the level of the study: Patients with new Graves' disease had used antithyroid drugs below 3 months.

Time point of the sample: newly diagnosed GD, antithyroid drugs for less than 3 months. With RNA extracted from PBMCs as input, the TCR library was made. Study findings and constraints: For persistent Graves' patients, TCR diversity was lower than for newly diagnosed ones. TRBV28, TRBJ1-2 and TRBJ2-5 were segments that persistent disease favored.

Germline V lookup: CDR1 SNHLY, CDR2 FYNNEI. V lost 11 bases and J 6 bases, leaving 14 bases between the germline ends. The CDR3 is made up of 12 amino acids. Relying on iRepertoire HTBI primers and Arm-PCR of CDR3 regions, the team built TCR beta libraries. TCRdb used MiXCR to reprocess the multiplex PCR reads, holding one entry per CDR3 protein. Of a few hundred thousand distinct CDR3 sequences listed, around 18% are singletons. This chain joins TRBV2 and TRBJ2-4; D not certain. Source: peripheral blood mononuclear cells (PBMCs), taken at new diagnosis, from a patient treated with antithyroid drugs. This TCR derives from a female donor with Graves disease. The DNA of the CDR3 is TGTGCCGTTCAGACCCAAGGAAACATTCAGTACTTC. Its translation: CAVQTQGNIQYF.